These 8 T cell receptor beta chains share one sample of origin, sequenced in a study of response to subunit inactivated influenza vaccine. Each CDR3 protein is one row after TCRdb ran MiXCR on the RT-PCR reads. Here the sample spans about 700,000 distinct CDR3 sequences, approximately 14% being singletons. The source material was PBMCs from blood, sampled about 13 days after vaccination. These receptors all come from a man in his fifties or sixties who received an inactivated influenza vaccine.

The chain recombines TRBV6-1 with TRBJ1-1; D is unclear. The V and J ends lost 6 bases and 4 bases respectively, with 27 bases between them. From germline, CDR1 is MNHNS and CDR2 SASEGT. This CDR3 region has 18 residues. Here the CDR3 reads CASSPPSWDQARGTEAFF. The CDR3 DNA follows: TGTGCCAGCAGCCCCCCCTCGTGGGATCAGGCTAGAGGCACTGAAGCTTTCTTT.

The rearrangement uses TRBV11-2 and TRBJ2-3; 9 bases align to TRBD1. From germline, CDR1 is SGHAT and CDR2 FQNNGV. V gave up 5 bases and J gave up 6 bases; unmatched junction bases: 18. The CDR3 extends over 18 amino acids. CDR3 residues: CASSPAGTGPLDFDTQYF. CDR3 nucleotide sequence: TGTGCCAGCAGCCCGGCCGGGACAGGGCCTCTAGATTTCGATACGCAGTATTTT.

CDR3 nucleotides: TGTGCCATCAGTGACCAGGGTTTCAACAATGAGCAGTTCTTC. Translating gives CAISDQGFNNEQFF. The chain uses TRBV10-3 and TRBJ2-1, with D perhaps TRBD1 (5 bases). The CDR3 covers 14 residues. The germline V gene has CDR1 ENHRY and CDR2 SYGVKD. V shed 3 bases and J shed 5 bases, with 11 bases lying between them.

This clonotype was seen a few times. This rearrangement joins TRBV24-1 to TRBJ2-3; the match to TRBD2 covers 7 bases. Trimming removed 3 bases from V and 5 bases from J; junction bases left unmatched: 10. CDR1 and CDR2 (germline): KGHDR, SFDVKD. There are 16 residues in the CDR3. The CDR3 spells CATSDPAGRALDTQYF. In nucleotides, the CDR3 is TGTGCCACCAGTGATCCGGCGGGGAGGGCATTAGATACGCAGTATTTT.

This clonotype was observed a handful of times. V usage is TRBV6-2 or TRBV6-3 and J usage is TRBJ1-5, with a tentative D call TRBD1 (5 bases). The CDR3 runs 15 residues. V lost 5 bases and J 7 bases, leaving 18 bases between the germline ends. CDR1 and CDR2 from the germline V gene are MNHEY and SVGEGT. The CDR3 spells CASSPTGGRGQPQHF. CDR3 sequence (DNA): TGTGCCAGCAGTCCGACCGGGGGAAGGGGCCAGCCCCAGCATTTT.

This clonotype was recorded at least ten times. One end of the junction fails to match germline, which may point to a read error. This chain's CDR3 is CASSQGGGEQFF. Written as DNA, the CDR3 is TGCGCCAGCAGCCAGGGCGGGGGTGAGCAGTTCTTC. The chain combines TRBV3-1 with TRBJ2-1; 7 bases are shared with TRBD2. The CDR3 has 12 amino acids. Germline V gene lookup returns CDR1 LGHDT and CDR2 YNNKEL (reference sequence).

Many counts were recorded for this clonotype. Its ends do not fully match the called genes, so a read error is possible. V is TRBV5-1 and J is TRBJ1-1; no clear D gene. The CDR3 loop spans 13 amino acids. Germline V lookup: CDR1 SGHRS, CDR2 YFSETQ. CDR3 DNA: TGTGCCAGCAGTTTGGGCGGGAGCACTGAAGCTTTCTTT. It translates to CASSLGGSTEAFF.

This chain joins TRBV29-1 and TRBJ1-1; weak D call: TRBD1 (6 bases). The CDR3 has 13 amino acids. The ends were cut back, 6 bases at V and 3 bases at J, with 14 bases in the middle. CDR1 is SQVTM and CDR2 is ANQGSEA in the germline V gene. The CDR3, as DNA: TGCAGCGTGGGTACAGGGAGGGACACTGAAGCTTTCTTT. It translates to CSVGTGRDTEAFF.